Presented here are 20 T cell receptor beta chains from one specimen sequenced in a study of vaccination and CD4 T cells after COVID-19. Treatment of the sample: roughly 11-day PBMC culture with coronavirus spike peptide pools or control peptides (ViraFEST assay). These receptors are not linked to any known antigen. Sequenced with the Oncomine TCR Beta short-read assay was DNA taken from cultured CD4+ T cells. Using its own MiXCR run on the PCR reads, TCRdb lists one record per CDR3 protein. The sample holds around 20,000 distinct CDR3 sequences, roughly 60% seen once. The sample here was CD4+ T cells from blood, cultured in vitro, taken before SARS-CoV-2 vaccination. These receptors came from a human donor who had recovered from COVID-19.

This chain connects TRBV6-1 to TRBJ1-5, with D uncertain. The CDR3 consists of 13 residues. Trimming stripped 8 bases from V and 0 bases from J, with 8 bases between. The V gene's germline CDR1 is MNHNS and CDR2 SASEGT. CDR3 in DNA: TGTGCCAGCCTGTGCCATAGCAATCAGCCCCAGCATTTT. Residues: CASLCHSNQPQHF.

This clonotype showed up just once. V usage is TRBV7-9 and J usage is TRBJ1-1; weak D call: TRBD1 (6 bases). Germline assignment: CDR1 SEHNR and CDR2 FQNEAQ (reference sequence). CDR3 length equals 19 residues. The V end was cut by 1 base, the J end by 0 bases, with 21 bases between. CDR3 in amino acids: CASSLDWSGIQGLNTEAFF. The DNA of the CDR3 is TGTGCCAGCAGCTTAGATTGGTCAGGGATTCAGGGGTTGAACACTGAAGCTTTCTTT.

V gene TRBV7-9 combines with J gene TRBJ2-5; D is unresolved. The CDR3 is made up of 14 amino acids. The V gene's germline CDR1 is SEHNR and CDR2 FQNEAQ (reference sequence). The V end lost 5 bases, the J end lost 2 bases, and 12 bases lay between the germline ends. Written as DNA, the CDR3 is TGTGCCAGCAGCGACGCAGTAACACAAGAGACCCAGTACTTC. Amino acid sequence: CASSDAVTQETQYF.

The chain links TRBV6-1 to TRBJ2-5, with 9 positions matching TRBD1. The germline V gene encodes CDR1 MNHNS and CDR2 SASEGT. This CDR3 is 15 amino acids long. Losses at the gene ends were 7 bases for V and 3 bases for J; bases not matched to a gene: 9. The CDR3 DNA sequence: TGTGCCAGCACTCCGGCGAGGACAGGGGAAGAGACCCAGTACTTC. As protein: CASTPARTGEETQYF.

V usage is TRBV6-1 and J usage is TRBJ2-7; 7 nucleotides line up with TRBD2. The V and J ends lost 3 bases and 0 bases, in that order; junction bases with no gene match: 5. Germline values: CDR1 MNHNS, CDR2 SASEGT. CDR3 size: 15 residues. CDR3 coding DNA: TGTGCCAGCAGTGAGATGGCGGGAGACTCCTACGAGCAGTACTTC. It yields the protein CASSEMAGDSYEQYF.

This clonotype turned up a few times. The V and J genes are TRBV11-2 and TRBJ2-2; D is perhaps TRBD1 (5 bases). V gave up 6 bases and J gave up 4 bases, with 12 bases separating them. CDR3 size: 14 residues. Germline V CDR1 and CDR2: SGHAT, FQNNGV. Here the CDR3 reads CASSSWGVTGELFF. The CDR3 bases are TGTGCCAGCAGTTCCTGGGGCGTCACCGGGGAGCTGTTTTTT.

The rearrangement uses TRBV20-1 and TRBJ1-3; 8 nucleotides line up with TRBD1. With V trimmed by 4 bases and J by 0 bases, 8 bases remained unmatched. Per germline, CDR1 DFQATT and CDR2 SNEGSKA (reference sequence). The CDR3 sequence is 16 residues long. The CDR3 is CSAKRRDRSSGNTIYF. CDR3 DNA sequence: TGCAGTGCTAAACGAAGGGACAGGAGCTCTGGAAACACCATATATTTT.

This clonotype was seen more than once but under ten times. This sequence joins TRBV19 and TRBJ2-2; TRBD1 matches 7 bases. The CDR3 loop spans 16 amino acids. V was pared by 3 bases and J by 6 bases, with 10 bases of the junction left unmatched. Germline V gives CDR1 LNHDA, CDR2 SQIVND (reference sequence). CDR3 in amino acids: CASSINDRAQPGELFF. In DNA, the CDR3 is TGTGCCAGTAGTATCAACGACAGGGCGCAGCCCGGGGAGCTGTTTTTT.

The chain carries TRBV5-1 and TRBJ1-6; 8 bases map to TRBD1. Germline CDR1 is SGHRS and CDR2 is YFSETQ. The CDR3 covers 15 residues. V trimming: 0 bases; J trimming: 6 bases; junction bases outside the gene matches: 2. DNA for the CDR3: TGCGCCAGCAGCTTGGAAGGACAGGGTAATTCACCCCTCCACTTT. The encoded protein is CASSLEGQGNSPLHF.

The chain recombines TRBV27 with TRBJ2-1; no definite D call. The V gene lost 6 bases and the J gene lost 4 bases, with 7 bases spanning the gap. In germline, CDR1 is MNHEY, CDR2 SMNVEV (reference sequence). The CDR3 runs to 12 residues. DNA of the CDR3: TGTGCCAGCAGGCAAAAGTACAATGAGCAGTTCTTC. Amino acid sequence: CASRQKYNEQFF.

The V call is TRBV7-9, the J call TRBJ1-5; D is perhaps TRBD1 (6 bases). Germline CDR1 is SEHNR and CDR2 is FQNEAQ (reference sequence). This CDR3 has 14 residues. Between the trimmed V and J ends, which lost 5 bases and 5 bases, there was a span of 13 bases. CDR3 in DNA: TGTGCCAGCAGCGCCCAGGGGAGGGATCAGCCCCAGCATTTT. Translation: CASSAQGRDQPQHF.

This clonotype was picked up one time. CDR3 sequence reads: CASSPEAGAGANVLTF. The CDR3 DNA reads as TGCGCCAGCAGCCCAGAAGCAGGGGCTGGGGCCAACGTCCTGACTTTC. V gene TRBV4-3 combines with J gene TRBJ2-6; D may be TRBD1 (6 bases). The germline V gene has CDR1 LGHNA and CDR2 YSLEER. The CDR3 sequence is 16 residues long. The V gene lost 4 bases and the J gene lost 2 bases, with 12 bases spanning the gap.

This clonotype was seen only a few times. V and J are TRBV2 and TRBJ1-6; a weak D match, TRBD1 (5 bases). The ends were cut back, 3 bases at V and 9 bases at J, with 15 bases in the middle. CDR1 and CDR2 from the germline V gene are SNHLY and FYNNEI. The CDR3 contains 15 residues. Written as DNA, the CDR3 is TGTGCCAGCAGTGATCTAGGGCAGGGCGGTTCACCCCTCCACTTT. Its protein is CASSDLGQGGSPLHF.

The J gene is TRBJ1-1, the V gene TRBV27, with D tentatively TRBD1 (6 bases). The CDR3 is 15 residues long. Germline CDR1 and CDR2: MNHEY and SMNVEV (reference sequence). Deletions cut 2 bases from V and 3 bases from J, with 13 bases between. Here the CDR3 reads CASSLRAYRDTEAFF. The DNA for the CDR3 is TGTGCCAGCAGTTTAAGGGCCTACAGGGACACTGAAGCTTTCTTT.

The genes are TRBV4-1 and TRBJ1-1; D gene uncertain. Germline CDR1 MGHRA, CDR2 YSYEKL. This CDR3 contains 17 residues. Trimming shortened V by 1 base and J by 5 bases, and 20 bases separated the two germline ends. CDR3 nucleotides: TGCGCCAGCAGCCAAGGGGCCCCGCTGAACAGATGGACTGAAGCTTTCTTT. This gives the protein CASSQGAPLNRWTEAFF.

The chain couples TRBV27 to TRBJ2-1, with 8 nucleotides matching TRBD1. Losses at the gene ends were 2 bases for V and 4 bases for J; bases not matched to a gene: 1. In germline, CDR1 is MNHEY, CDR2 SMNVEV (reference sequence). This CDR3 spans 14 amino acids. This chain's CDR3 is CASSLQGAYNEQFF. The CDR3 DNA sequence: TGTGCCAGCAGTTTACAGGGGGCTTACAATGAGCAGTTCTTC.

The chain joins TRBV5-4 to TRBJ2-7; tentatively, D is TRBD1 (6 bases). This CDR3 contains 15 residues. Between the trimmed V and J ends, which lost 1 base and 3 bases, there was a span of 14 bases. Germline V lookup: CDR1 SGHNT, CDR2 YYREEE (reference sequence). The CDR3 DNA sequence: TGTGCCAGCAGCTTGCGGACAGCGAATCTCTACGAGCAGTACTTC. Encoded protein: CASSLRTANLYEQYF.

The gene calls are TRBV21-1 and TRBJ2-1; TRBD2 was called by the table and not checked on the DNA. TRBV21-1 is a documented pseudogene. The CDR3 has 15 amino acids. CDR3 sequence: CASSKTRTRGWEQFF. The CDR3 nucleotides read TGTGCCAGCAGCAAAACTAGGACTAGGGGATGGGAGCAGTTCTTC.

V is TRBV28 and J is TRBJ2-7; 10 nucleotides align to TRBD2. J gave up 4 bases and V 6 bases, and 9 bases lay outside the gene matches. The CDR3 extends over 15 amino acids. CDR1 and CDR2 (germline): MDHEN, SYDVKM. The CDR3 sequence: CASSPGTSALYEQYF. The CDR3 nucleotides read TGTGCCAGCAGCCCCGGGACTAGCGCTCTATACGAGCAGTACTTC.

This sequence joins TRBV27 and TRBJ2-1; D is perhaps TRBD1 (8 bases). Trimming took 5 bases from V and 13 from J, leaving 15 bases between them. This CDR3 has 12 amino acids. In germline, CDR1 is MNHEY, CDR2 SMNVEV (reference sequence). For the CDR3, the DNA is TGTGCCAGCAGTCCTTACAGGGGGGGTCAGTTCTTC. It encodes CASSPYRGGQFF.